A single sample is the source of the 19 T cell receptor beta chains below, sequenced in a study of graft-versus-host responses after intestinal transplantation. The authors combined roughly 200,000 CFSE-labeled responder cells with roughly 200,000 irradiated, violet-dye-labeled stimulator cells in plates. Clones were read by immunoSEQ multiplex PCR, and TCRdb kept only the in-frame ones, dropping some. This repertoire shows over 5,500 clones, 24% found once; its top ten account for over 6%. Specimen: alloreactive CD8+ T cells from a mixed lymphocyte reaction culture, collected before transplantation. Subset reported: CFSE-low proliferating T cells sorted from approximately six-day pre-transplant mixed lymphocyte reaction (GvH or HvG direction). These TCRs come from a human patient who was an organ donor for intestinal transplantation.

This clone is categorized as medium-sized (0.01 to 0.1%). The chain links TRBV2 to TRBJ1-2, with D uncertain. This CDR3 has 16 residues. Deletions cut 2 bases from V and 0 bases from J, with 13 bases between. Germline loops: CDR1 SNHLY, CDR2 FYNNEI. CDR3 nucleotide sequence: TGTGCCAGCAGTGAAACGATAAACGGTCCTAACTATGGCTACACCTTC. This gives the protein CASSETINGPNYGYTF.

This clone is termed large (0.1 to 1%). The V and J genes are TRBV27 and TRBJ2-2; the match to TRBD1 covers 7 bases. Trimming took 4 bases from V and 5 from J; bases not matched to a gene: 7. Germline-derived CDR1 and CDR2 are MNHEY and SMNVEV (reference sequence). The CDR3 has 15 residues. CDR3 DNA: TGTGCCAGCAGTTCCGACCCGGGACAGACCGGGGAGCTGTTTTTT. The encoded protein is CASSSDPGQTGELFF.

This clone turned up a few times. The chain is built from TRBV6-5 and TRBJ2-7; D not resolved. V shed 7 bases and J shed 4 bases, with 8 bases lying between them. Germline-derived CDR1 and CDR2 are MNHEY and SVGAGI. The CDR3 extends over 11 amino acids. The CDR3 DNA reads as TGTGCCAGCACCATAGGGTACGAGCAGTACTTC. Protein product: CASTIGYEQYF.

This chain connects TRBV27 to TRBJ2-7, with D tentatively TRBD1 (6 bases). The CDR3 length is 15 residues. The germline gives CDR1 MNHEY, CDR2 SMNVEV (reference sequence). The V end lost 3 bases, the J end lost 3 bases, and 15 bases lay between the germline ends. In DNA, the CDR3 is TGTGCCAGCAGTTTCGGGCGGCAGGGGCACTACGAGCAGTACTTC. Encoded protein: CASSFGRQGHYEQYF.

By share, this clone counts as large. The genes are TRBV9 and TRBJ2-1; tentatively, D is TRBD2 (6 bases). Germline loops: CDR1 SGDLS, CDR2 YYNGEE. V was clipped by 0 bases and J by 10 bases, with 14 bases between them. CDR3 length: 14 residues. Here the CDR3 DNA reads TGTGCCAGCAGCGTAGATCCGGCGGGAAAAGAGCAGTTCTTC. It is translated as CASSVDPAGKEQFF.

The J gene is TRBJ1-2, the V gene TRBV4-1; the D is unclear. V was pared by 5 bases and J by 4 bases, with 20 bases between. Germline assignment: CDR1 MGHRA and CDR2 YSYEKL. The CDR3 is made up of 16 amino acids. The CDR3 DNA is TGCGCCAGCAGCTCACATTTCTACCGAAAGACCTATGGCTACACCTTC. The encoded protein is CASSSHFYRKTYGYTF.

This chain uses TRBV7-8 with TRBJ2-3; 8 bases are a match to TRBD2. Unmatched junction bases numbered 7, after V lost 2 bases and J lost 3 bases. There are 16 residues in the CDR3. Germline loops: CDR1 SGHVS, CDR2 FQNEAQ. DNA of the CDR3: TGTGCCAGCAGCTTAAGCGTTGGGACTAGTACAGATACGCAGTATTTT. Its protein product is CASSLSVGTSTDTQYF.

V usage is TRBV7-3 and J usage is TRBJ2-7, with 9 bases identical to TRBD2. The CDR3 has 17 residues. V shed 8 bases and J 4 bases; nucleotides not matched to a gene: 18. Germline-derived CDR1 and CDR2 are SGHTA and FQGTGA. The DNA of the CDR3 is TGTGCCAGCCCCTGCCGGGGGGCGGCGGGAGGGGAGTACGAGCAGTACTTC. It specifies CASPCRGAAGGEYEQYF.

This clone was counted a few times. CDR3 nucleotides: TGTGCCAGCACCTTACTAGCGGGAGCTGCCTACGAGCAGTACTTC. Translated: CASTLLAGAAYEQYF. The chain carries TRBV27 and TRBJ2-7; 11 nucleotides match TRBD2. J was trimmed by 2 bases and V by 7 bases; bases with no gene match: 7. The CDR3 runs 15 residues. The germline V gene encodes CDR1 MNHEY and CDR2 SMNVEV (reference sequence).

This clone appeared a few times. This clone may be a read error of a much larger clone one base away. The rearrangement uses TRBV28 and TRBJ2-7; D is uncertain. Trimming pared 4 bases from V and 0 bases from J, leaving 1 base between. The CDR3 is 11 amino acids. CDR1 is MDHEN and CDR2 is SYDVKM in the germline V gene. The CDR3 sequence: CASSSSYEQYF. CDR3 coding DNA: TGTGCCAGCAGTTCCTCCTACGAGCAGTACTTC.

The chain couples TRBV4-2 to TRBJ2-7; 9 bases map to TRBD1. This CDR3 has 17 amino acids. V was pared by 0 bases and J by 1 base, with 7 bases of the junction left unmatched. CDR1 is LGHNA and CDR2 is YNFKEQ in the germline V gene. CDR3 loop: CASSQDKGTGISYEQYF. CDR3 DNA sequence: TGTGCCAGCAGCCAAGATAAGGGGACAGGGATTTCCTACGAGCAGTACTTC.

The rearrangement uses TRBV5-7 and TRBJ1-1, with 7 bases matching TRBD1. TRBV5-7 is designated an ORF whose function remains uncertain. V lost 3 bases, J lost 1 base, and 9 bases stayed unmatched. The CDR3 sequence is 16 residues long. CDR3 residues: CASSYPLDRRNTEAFF. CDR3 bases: TGTGCCAGCAGCTACCCCTTGGACAGGAGGAACACTGAAGCTTTCTTT.

CDR3 DNA sequence: TGTGCCAGCAGCCCCGACAGGGTAGGCTACAATGAGCAGTTCTTC. Translation gives CASSPDRVGYNEQFF. The chain recombines TRBV27 with TRBJ2-1; 7 bases match TRBD1. The CDR3 consists of 15 residues. V lost 6 bases to trimming and J lost 3 bases; unmatched junction nucleotides: 8. Looked up from germline, CDR1 is MNHEY and CDR2 is SMNVEV (reference sequence).

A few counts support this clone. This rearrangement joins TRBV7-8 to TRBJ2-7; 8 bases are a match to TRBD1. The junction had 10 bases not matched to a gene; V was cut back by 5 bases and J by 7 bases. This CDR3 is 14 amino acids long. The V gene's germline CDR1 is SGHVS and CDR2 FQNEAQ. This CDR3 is CASSPRQGLGEQYF. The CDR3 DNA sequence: TGTGCCAGCAGCCCACGACAGGGGCTGGGGGAGCAGTACTTC.

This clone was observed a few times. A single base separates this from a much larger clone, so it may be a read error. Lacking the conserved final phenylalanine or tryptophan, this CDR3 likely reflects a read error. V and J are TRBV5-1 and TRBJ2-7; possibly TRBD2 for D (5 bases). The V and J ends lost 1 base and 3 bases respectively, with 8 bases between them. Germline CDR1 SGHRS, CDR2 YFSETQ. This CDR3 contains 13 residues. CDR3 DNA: TGCGCCAGCAGCTTGTATCGGGACTACGAGCAGTACTCC. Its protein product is CASSLYRDYEQYS.

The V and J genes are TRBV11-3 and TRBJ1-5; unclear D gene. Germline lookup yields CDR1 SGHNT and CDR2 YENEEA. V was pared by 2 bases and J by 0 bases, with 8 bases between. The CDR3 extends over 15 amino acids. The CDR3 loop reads CASSLLGNSNQPQHF. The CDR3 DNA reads TGTGCCAGCAGCTTATTGGGGAATAGCAATCAGCCCCAGCATTTT.

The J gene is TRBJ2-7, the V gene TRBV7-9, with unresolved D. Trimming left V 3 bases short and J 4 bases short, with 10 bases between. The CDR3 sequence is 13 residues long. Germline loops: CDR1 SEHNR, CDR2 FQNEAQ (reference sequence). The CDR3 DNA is TGTGCCAGCAGCTTGGGATCCGGGTACGAGCAGTACTTC. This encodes CASSLGSGYEQYF.

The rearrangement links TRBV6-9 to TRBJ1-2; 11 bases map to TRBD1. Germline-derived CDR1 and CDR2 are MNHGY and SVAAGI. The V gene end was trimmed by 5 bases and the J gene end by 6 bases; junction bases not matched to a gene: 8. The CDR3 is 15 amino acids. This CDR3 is CASSRDRGVVDGYTF. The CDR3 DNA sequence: TGTGCCAGCAGTAGGGACAGGGGGGTTGTTGATGGCTACACCTTC.

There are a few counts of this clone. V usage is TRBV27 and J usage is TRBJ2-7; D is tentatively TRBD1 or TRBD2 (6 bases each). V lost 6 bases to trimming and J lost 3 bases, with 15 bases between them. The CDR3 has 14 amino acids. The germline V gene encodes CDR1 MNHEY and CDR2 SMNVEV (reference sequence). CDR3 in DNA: TGTGCCAGCAGGCCCTATGAGGGGGGCTACGAGCAGTACTTC. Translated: CASRPYEGGYEQYF.